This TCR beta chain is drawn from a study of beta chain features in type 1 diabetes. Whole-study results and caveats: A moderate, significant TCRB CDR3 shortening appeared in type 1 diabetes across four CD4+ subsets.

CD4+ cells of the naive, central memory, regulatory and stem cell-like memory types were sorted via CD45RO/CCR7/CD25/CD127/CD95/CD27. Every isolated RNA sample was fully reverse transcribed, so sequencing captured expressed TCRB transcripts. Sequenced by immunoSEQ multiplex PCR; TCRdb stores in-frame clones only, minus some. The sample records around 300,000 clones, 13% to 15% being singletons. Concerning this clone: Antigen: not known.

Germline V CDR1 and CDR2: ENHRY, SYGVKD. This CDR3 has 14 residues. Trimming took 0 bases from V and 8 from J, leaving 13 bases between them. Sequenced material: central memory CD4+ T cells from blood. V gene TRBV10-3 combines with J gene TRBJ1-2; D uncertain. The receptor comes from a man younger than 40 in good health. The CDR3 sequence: CAISESSSPGGYTF. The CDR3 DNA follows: TGTGCCATCAGTGAGTCCTCCAGCCCCGGGGGCTACACCTTC.